Below, one T cell receptor beta chain is given with its context. Antigen unknown. The same CDR3 can be traced to other DNA sequences in this sample. This specimen belongs to a study of cytomegalovirus exposure and HLA in healthy donors. Primers: 60 Vbeta forward and 13 Jbeta reverse. Generated by immunoSEQ multiplex PCR, the TCRdb table keeps only in-frame clones and is missing some. The sample has roughly 200,000 clones, over 70% seen once. The V segment lost 6 bases and the J segment 1 base; nucleotides outside the gene matches: 2. This CDR3 comprises 13 residues. CDR1 and CDR2 (germline): SQVTM, ANQGSEA. The study's findings and limits: Reportedly, a later analysis found an Asian-associated ancestry cluster had fewer N-insertions than the approximately 600-donor mean.

The TCR comes from a boy aged 2 to 10 in good health and CMV-seronegative. Sequencing was carried out using PBMCs. The chain links TRBV29-1 to TRBJ2-3, with 9 bases fitting TRBD1. Written as DNA, the CDR3 is TGCAGCGTCCGGGACAGGGGCACAGATACGCAGTATTTT. Translating it yields CSVRDRGTDTQYF.